The rows below give T cell receptor beta chains drawn from one sample of a study of blood T cells in healthy people across ages. TCRdb re-called the 5' RACE reads with MiXCR, one entry per CDR3 protein. Among about 1.7 million distinct CDR3 sequences listed, roughly 30% were seen once. Material: blood. The receptor source for this set is a woman between 25 and 40 years old in good health. Each CDR3 is given with its conserved first and last residue. D genes are given only for firm matches. The size entry is marked missing in some rows and otherwise reads once, few, many or a size class.

J gene: TRBJ2-7; V gene: TRBV20-1; D gene: TRBD2; clone size: many; CDR3 protein: CSATRGTSGGYEQYF; CDR3 DNA: TGCAGTGCTACCCGCGGTACTAGCGGGGGCTACGAGCAGTACTTC
J gene: TRBJ1-5; V gene: TRBV7-2; D gene: .; clone size: many; CDR3 protein: CASSLGAGNQPQHF; CDR3 DNA: TGTGCCAGCAGCTTAGGGGCAGGGAATCAGCCCCAGCATTTT
J gene: TRBJ2-1; V gene: TRBV28; D gene: TRBD2; clone size: .; CDR3 protein: CAGSGGGTLYNEQFF; CDR3 DNA: TGTGCCGGCTCCGGCGGGGGGACCTTATACAATGAGCAGTTCTTC
J gene: TRBJ1-2; V gene: TRBV12-3/TRBV12-4; D gene: .; clone size: many; CDR3 protein: CASSLRGSAGYTF; CDR3 DNA: TGTGCCAGCAGCCTCAGGGGTTCCGCTGGCTACACCTTC
J gene: TRBJ2-3; V gene: TRBV20-1; D gene: TRBD2; clone size: few; CDR3 protein: CSVRAGATDTQYF; CDR3 DNA: TGCAGTGTAAGAGCGGGAGCCACAGATACGCAGTATTTT
J gene: TRBJ2-1; V gene: TRBV7-2; D gene: TRBD1; clone size: few; CDR3 protein: CASSFTAGGYVTEQFF; CDR3 DNA: TGTGCCAGCAGCTTCACCGCAGGGGGATATGTCACTGAGCAGTTCTTC
J gene: TRBJ2-1; V gene: TRBV4-1; D gene: .; clone size: many; CDR3 protein: CASSSQTGNEQFF; CDR3 DNA: TGCGCCAGCAGCTCGCAGACAGGCAATGAGCAGTTCTTC
J gene: TRBJ2-5; V gene: TRBV9; D gene: .; clone size: .; CDR3 protein: CASSVQSGARGETQYF; CDR3 DNA: TGTGCCAGCAGCGTACAGAGCGGCGCCAGGGGAGAGACCCAGTACTTC
J gene: TRBJ2-4; V gene: TRBV28; D gene: .; clone size: few; CDR3 protein: CASRSVGGSAKNIQYF; CDR3 DNA: TGTGCCAGCAGATCCGTCGGGGGATCGGCCAAAAACATTCAGTACTTC
J gene: TRBJ2-1; V gene: TRBV12-3/TRBV12-4; D gene: TRBD2; clone size: many; CDR3 protein: CASSTLLAGGSNEQFF; CDR3 DNA: TGTGCCAGCAGCACCTTACTAGCGGGGGGTTCCAATGAGCAGTTCTTC
J gene: TRBJ1-5; V gene: TRBV30; D gene: .; clone size: .; CDR3 protein: CAWSAHLGGVQPQHF; CDR3 DNA: TGTGCCTGGAGTGCCCACCTCGGGGGGGTCCAGCCCCAGCATTTT
J gene: TRBJ1-2; V gene: TRBV4-3; D gene: TRBD1; clone size: .; CDR3 protein: CASSAIQGGVDYGYTF; CDR3 DNA: TGCGCCAGCAGCGCTATCCAGGGGGGAGTAGACTATGGCTACACCTTC
J gene: TRBJ2-5; V gene: TRBV28; D gene: .; clone size: many; CDR3 protein: CASSLGGAVTQYF; CDR3 DNA: TGTGCCAGCAGTTTAGGTGGGGCGGTGACCCAGTACTTC
J gene: TRBJ2-1; V gene: TRBV7-7; D gene: TRBD2; clone size: .; CDR3 protein: CASNLRPTSGPNEQFF; CDR3 DNA: TGTGCCAGCAACTTACGCCCCACTAGCGGTCCCAATGAGCAGTTCTTC
J gene: TRBJ2-6; V gene: TRBV12-3/TRBV12-4; D gene: TRBD1; clone size: few; CDR3 protein: CASQRDRVSGANVLTF; CDR3 DNA: TGTGCCAGCCAACGGGACAGGGTTTCAGGGGCCAACGTCCTGACTTTC
J gene: TRBJ2-1; V gene: TRBV10-3; D gene: TRBD2; clone size: few; CDR3 protein: CAISESRDVWLAGASSYEQFF; CDR3 DNA: TGTGCCATCAGCGAGTCGAGGGACGTCTGGCTAGCGGGGGCGAGCTCCTACGAGCAGTTCTTC
J gene: TRBJ2-1; V gene: TRBV30; D gene: .; clone size: few; CDR3 protein: CAWSVLHNEQFF; CDR3 DNA: TGTGCCTGGAGTGTGTTGCACAATGAGCAGTTCTTC
J gene: TRBJ1-4; V gene: TRBV27; D gene: .; clone size: few; CDR3 protein: CASSFQQFNEKLFF; CDR3 DNA: TGTGCCAGCAGTTTCCAACAGTTTAATGAAAAACTGTTTTTT
J gene: TRBJ2-7; V gene: TRBV11-2; D gene: .; clone size: .; CDR3 protein: CASSLASEGAYEQYF; CDR3 DNA: TGTGCCAGCAGCTTAGCGAGCGAGGGGGCCTACGAGCAGTACTTC
J gene: TRBJ2-1; V gene: TRBV3-1; D gene: .; clone size: many; CDR3 protein: CASSQAPGLDEQFF; CDR3 DNA: TGTGCCAGCAGCCAAGCCCCAGGGCTCGATGAGCAGTTCTTC
J gene: TRBJ1-1; V gene: TRBV11-3; D gene: .; clone size: once; CDR3 protein: CASSLGDSGTEAFF; CDR3 DNA: TGTGCCAGCAGCTTAGGTGACAGCGGCACTGAAGCTTTCTTT
J gene: TRBJ2-5; V gene: TRBV7-9; D gene: .; clone size: many; CDR3 protein: CASRPGLGQETQYF; CDR3 DNA: TGTGCCAGCAGACCCGGTCTCGGGCAAGAGACCCAGTACTTC
J gene: TRBJ1-1; V gene: TRBV12-3/TRBV12-4; D gene: .; clone size: .; CDR3 protein: CASSTRFAEAFF; CDR3 DNA: TGTGCCAGCAGTACTAGGTTCGCTGAAGCTTTCTTT
J gene: TRBJ2-1; V gene: TRBV19; D gene: TRBD2; clone size: .; CDR3 protein: CASSLAGGPQEQFF; CDR3 DNA: TGTGCCAGTAGCCTAGCGGGGGGGCCACAAGAGCAGTTCTTC
J gene: TRBJ1-5; V gene: TRBV6-5; D gene: .; clone size: few; CDR3 protein: CASRYRVNQPQHF; CDR3 DNA: TGTGCCAGCAGATACAGGGTCAATCAGCCCCAGCATTTT
J gene: TRBJ2-3; V gene: TRBV18; D gene: .; clone size: many; CDR3 protein: CASSPIASQDTQYF; CDR3 DNA: TGTGCCAGCTCGCCTATAGCTTCCCAAGATACGCAGTATTTT
J gene: TRBJ2-1; V gene: TRBV6-5; D gene: TRBD2; clone size: few; CDR3 protein: CASSYSTSGPYNEQFF; CDR3 DNA: TGTGCCAGCAGTTACTCGACTAGCGGTCCCTACAATGAGCAGTTCTTC
J gene: TRBJ2-1; V gene: TRBV19; D gene: .; clone size: .; CDR3 protein: CARNRVEQFF; CDR3 DNA: TGTGCCAGGAACCGGGTCGAGCAGTTCTTC
J gene: TRBJ2-7; V gene: TRBV28; D gene: TRBD1; clone size: many; CDR3 protein: CASRGGGTGASYEQYF; CDR3 DNA: TGTGCCAGCAGGGGAGGGGGGACAGGGGCCTCCTACGAGCAGTACTTC
J gene: TRBJ2-7; V gene: TRBV5-6; D gene: TRBD2; clone size: .; CDR3 protein: CASSLVISGSSIVYF; CDR3 DNA: TGTGCCAGCAGCTTAGTGATTAGCGGGAGCTCTATCGTGTACTTC
J gene: TRBJ2-6; V gene: TRBV2; D gene: .; clone size: few; CDR3 protein: CASMGRGTVSSGANVLTF; CDR3 DNA: TGTGCCAGCATGGGTAGAGGGACCGTATCCTCTGGGGCCAACGTCCTGACTTTC
J gene: TRBJ2-3; V gene: TRBV6-2/TRBV6-3; D gene: TRBD2; clone size: .; CDR3 protein: CASSDASGGRYTDTQYF; CDR3 DNA: TGTGCCAGCAGTGACGCTAGCGGGGGGCGTTACACAGATACGCAGTATTTT
J gene: TRBJ2-7; V gene: TRBV20-1; D gene: TRBD1; clone size: few; CDR3 protein: CSASDRVKIYEQYF; CDR3 DNA: TGCAGTGCTAGCGACAGGGTGAAAATCTACGAGCAGTACTTC
J gene: TRBJ1-2; V gene: TRBV12-3/TRBV12-4; D gene: TRBD1; clone size: few; CDR3 protein: CASSPRGGQGARGYTF; CDR3 DNA: TGTGCCAGCAGTCCTAGGGGCGGACAGGGGGCGCGTGGCTACACCTTC
J gene: TRBJ2-7; V gene: TRBV7-9; D gene: TRBD1; clone size: .; CDR3 protein: CANSRGGRGPLSYEQYF; CDR3 DNA: TGTGCCAACAGCCGAGGTGGAAGGGGGCCGCTATCCTACGAGCAGTACTTC
J gene: TRBJ2-6; V gene: TRBV10-1; D gene: .; clone size: .; CDR3 protein: CASSENRLGANVLTF; CDR3 DNA: TGCGCCAGCAGTGAAAACAGATTGGGGGCCAACGTCCTGACTTTC
J gene: TRBJ2-1; V gene: TRBV7-9; D gene: TRBD2; clone size: many; CDR3 protein: CASSLVGTSPNNEQFF; CDR3 DNA: TGTGCCAGCAGCTTAGTCGGGACTAGCCCTAACAATGAGCAGTTCTTC
J gene: TRBJ2-1; V gene: TRBV7-2; D gene: TRBD2; clone size: few; CDR3 protein: CASRDWGLAERGNEQFF; CDR3 DNA: TGTGCCAGCAGGGATTGGGGACTAGCAGAGAGGGGCAATGAGCAGTTCTTC
J gene: TRBJ2-5; V gene: TRBV20-1; D gene: .; clone size: .; CDR3 protein: CSARDRAVTETQYF; CDR3 DNA: TGCAGTGCTAGAGATCGGGCGGTAACGGAGACCCAGTACTTC
J gene: TRBJ2-3; V gene: TRBV3-1; D gene: .; clone size: .; CDR3 protein: CASSQDRRSISTDTQYF; CDR3 DNA: TGTGCCAGCAGCCAAGACCGGCGGTCTATTAGCACCGATACGCAGTATTTT
J gene: TRBJ2-3; V gene: TRBV5-1; D gene: .; clone size: .; CDR3 protein: CASSLVGEIADTQYF; CDR3 DNA: TGCGCCAGCAGCTTGGTCGGCGAAATCGCAGATACGCAGTATTTT
J gene: TRBJ2-5; V gene: TRBV6-6; D gene: .; clone size: few; CDR3 protein: CASSYASGQQETQYF; CDR3 DNA: TGTGCCAGCAGTTACGCATCTGGGCAGCAAGAGACCCAGTACTTC
J gene: TRBJ2-1; V gene: TRBV30; D gene: .; clone size: few; CDR3 protein: CAWSVTAWGEQFF; CDR3 DNA: TGTGCCTGGAGTGTAACCGCCTGGGGTGAGCAGTTCTTC
J gene: TRBJ1-1; V gene: TRBV4-2; D gene: TRBD1; clone size: few; CDR3 protein: CASSQYSPGQGGWGNTEAFF; CDR3 DNA: TGTGCCAGCAGCCAATATAGCCCCGGACAGGGCGGCTGGGGGAACACTGAAGCTTTCTTT
J gene: TRBJ1-2; V gene: TRBV5-1; D gene: .; clone size: few; CDR3 protein: CASGQGRGYGYTF; CDR3 DNA: TGCGCCAGCGGCCAGGGACGAGGCTATGGCTACACCTTC
J gene: TRBJ2-7; V gene: TRBV6-2/TRBV6-3; D gene: .; clone size: .; CDR3 protein: CASSYSIRGRNEQYF; CDR3 DNA: TGTGCCAGCAGTTACTCTATCCGGGGGAGGAACGAGCAGTACTTC
J gene: TRBJ2-7; V gene: TRBV7-8; D gene: .; clone size: few; CDR3 protein: CASSPQRSYEQYF; CDR3 DNA: TGTGCCAGCAGCCCCCAACGTTCCTACGAGCAGTACTTC
J gene: TRBJ2-3; V gene: TRBV10-3; D gene: .; clone size: once; CDR3 protein: CAIANSPGVDTQYF; CDR3 DNA: TGTGCCATCGCAAACAGCCCCGGGGTAGATACGCAGTATTTT
J gene: TRBJ2-7; V gene: TRBV29-1; D gene: .; clone size: many; CDR3 protein: CSVEDHRISYEQYF; CDR3 DNA: TGCAGCGTTGAAGATCACAGAATCTCCTACGAGCAGTACTTC
J gene: TRBJ1-2; V gene: TRBV9; D gene: .; clone size: .; CDR3 protein: CASSATEGAYGYTF; CDR3 DNA: TGTGCCAGCAGCGCCACCGAGGGTGCCTATGGCTACACCTTC
J gene: TRBJ1-1; V gene: TRBV5-1; D gene: .; clone size: .; CDR3 protein: CASSSLGPLNTEAFF; CDR3 DNA: TGCGCCAGCAGCTCCTTGGGTCCGCTGAACACTGAAGCTTTCTTT
J gene: TRBJ1-4; V gene: TRBV28; D gene: .; clone size: few; CDR3 protein: CASSTSGTNSEKLFF; CDR3 DNA: TGTGCCAGCAGTACCTCCGGGACAAATAGTGAAAAACTGTTTTTT
J gene: TRBJ2-7; V gene: TRBV20-1; D gene: TRBD2; clone size: few; CDR3 protein: CSARGLAGTGYEQYF; CDR3 DNA: TGCAGTGCTAGAGGCCTAGCGGGAACCGGCTACGAGCAGTACTTC
J gene: TRBJ1-2; V gene: TRBV12-3/TRBV12-4; D gene: .; clone size: .; CDR3 protein: CASVQRASYYGYTF; CDR3 DNA: TGTGCCAGCGTCCAGAGGGCCTCCTACTATGGCTACACCTTC
J gene: TRBJ2-7; V gene: TRBV29-1; D gene: TRBD1; clone size: many; CDR3 protein: CSVGGQGRNEQYF; CDR3 DNA: TGCAGCGTTGGGGGACAGGGTAGGAACGAGCAGTACTTC
J gene: TRBJ2-5; V gene: TRBV5-1; D gene: TRBD2; clone size: .; CDR3 protein: CASSRGEQETQYF; CDR3 DNA: TGCGCCAGCAGCCGGGGGGAGCAAGAGACCCAGTACTTC
J gene: TRBJ2-1; V gene: TRBV5-1; D gene: TRBD2; clone size: .; CDR3 protein: CASAYSGGSYNEQFF; CDR3 DNA: TGCGCCAGCGCCTATAGCGGGGGCTCCTACAATGAGCAGTTCTTC
J gene: TRBJ2-1; V gene: TRBV12-3/TRBV12-4; D gene: .; clone size: many; CDR3 protein: CASSFGGSEQFF; CDR3 DNA: TGTGCCAGCAGTTTCGGGGGAAGTGAGCAGTTCTTC
J gene: TRBJ1-4; V gene: TRBV5-5; D gene: .; clone size: .; CDR3 protein: CASSLLSLSEKLFF; CDR3 DNA: TGTGCCAGCAGCTTACTGAGTTTAAGTGAAAAACTGTTTTTT